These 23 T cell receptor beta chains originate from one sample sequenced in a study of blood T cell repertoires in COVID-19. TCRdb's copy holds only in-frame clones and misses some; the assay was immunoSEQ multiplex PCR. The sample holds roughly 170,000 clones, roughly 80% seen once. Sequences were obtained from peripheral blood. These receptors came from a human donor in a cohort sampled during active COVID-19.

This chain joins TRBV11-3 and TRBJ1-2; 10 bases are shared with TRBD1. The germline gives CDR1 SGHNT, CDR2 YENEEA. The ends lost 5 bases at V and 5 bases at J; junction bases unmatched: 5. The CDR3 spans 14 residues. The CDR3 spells CASSQDRGQYGYTF. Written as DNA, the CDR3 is TGTGCCAGCAGCCAAGACAGGGGGCAGTATGGCTACACCTTC.

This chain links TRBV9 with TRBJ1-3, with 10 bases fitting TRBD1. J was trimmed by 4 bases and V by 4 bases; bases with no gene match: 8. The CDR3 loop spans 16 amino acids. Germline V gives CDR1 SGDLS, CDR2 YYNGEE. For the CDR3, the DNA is TGTGCCAGCAGCTCCGAGACAGGGGGCAAGGGAAACACCATATATTTT. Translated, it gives CASSSETGGKGNTIYF. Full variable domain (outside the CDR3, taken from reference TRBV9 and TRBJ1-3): DSGVTQTPKHLITATGQRVTLRCSPRSGDLSVYWYQQSLDQGLQFLIQYYNGEERAKGNILERFSAQQFPDLHSELNLSSLELGDSALYFCASSSETGGKGNTIYFGEGSWLTVV.

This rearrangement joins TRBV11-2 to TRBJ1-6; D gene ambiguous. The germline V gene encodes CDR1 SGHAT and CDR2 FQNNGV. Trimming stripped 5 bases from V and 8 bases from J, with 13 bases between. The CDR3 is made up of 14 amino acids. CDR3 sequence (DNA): TGTGCCAGCAGCCCCGCCGCCGGAGATTCACCCCTCCACTTT. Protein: CASSPAAGDSPLHF.

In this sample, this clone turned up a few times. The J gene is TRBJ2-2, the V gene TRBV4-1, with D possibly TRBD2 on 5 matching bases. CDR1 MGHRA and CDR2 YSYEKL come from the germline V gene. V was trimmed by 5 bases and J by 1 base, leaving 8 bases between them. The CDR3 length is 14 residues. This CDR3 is CASSFRENTGELFF. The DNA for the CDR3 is TGCGCCAGCAGCTTTCGGGAGAACACCGGGGAGCTGTTTTTT.

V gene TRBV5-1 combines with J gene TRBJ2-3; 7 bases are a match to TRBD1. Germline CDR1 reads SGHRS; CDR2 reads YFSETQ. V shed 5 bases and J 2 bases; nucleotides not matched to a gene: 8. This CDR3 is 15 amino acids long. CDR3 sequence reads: CASSSRDSYTDTQYF. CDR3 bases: TGCGCCAGCAGTAGCCGGGACAGCTACACAGATACGCAGTATTTT.

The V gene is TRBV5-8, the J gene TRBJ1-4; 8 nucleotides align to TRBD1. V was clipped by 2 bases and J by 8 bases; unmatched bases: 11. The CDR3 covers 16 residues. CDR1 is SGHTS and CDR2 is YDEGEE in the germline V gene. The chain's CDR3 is CASSFAGGRVVEKLFF. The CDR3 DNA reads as TGTGCCAGCAGCTTCGCAGGGGGCCGGGTTGTCGAAAAACTGTTTTTT.

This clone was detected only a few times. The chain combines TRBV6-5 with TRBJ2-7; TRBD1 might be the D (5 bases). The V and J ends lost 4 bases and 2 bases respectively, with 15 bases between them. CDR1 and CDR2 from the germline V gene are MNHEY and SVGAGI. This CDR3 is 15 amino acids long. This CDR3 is CASSFRPARAYEQYF. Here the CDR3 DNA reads TGTGCCAGCAGTTTTCGCCCGGCCAGGGCCTACGAGCAGTACTTC.

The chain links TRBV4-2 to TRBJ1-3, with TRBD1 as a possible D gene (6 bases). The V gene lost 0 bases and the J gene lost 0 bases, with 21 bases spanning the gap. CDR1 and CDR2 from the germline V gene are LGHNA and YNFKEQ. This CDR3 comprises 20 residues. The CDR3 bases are TGTGCCAGCAGCCAAGATATGAGTGTCATCCGACAGGACTCTGGAAACACCATATATTTT. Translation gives CASSQDMSVIRQDSGNTIYF.

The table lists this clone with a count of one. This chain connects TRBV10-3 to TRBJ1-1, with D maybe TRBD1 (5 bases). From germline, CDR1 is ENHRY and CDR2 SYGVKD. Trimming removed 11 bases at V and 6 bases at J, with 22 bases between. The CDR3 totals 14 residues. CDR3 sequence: CASRAGTEASEAFF. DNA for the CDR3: TGTGCCTCGCGGGCCGGGACTGAGGCTTCTGAAGCTTTCTTT.

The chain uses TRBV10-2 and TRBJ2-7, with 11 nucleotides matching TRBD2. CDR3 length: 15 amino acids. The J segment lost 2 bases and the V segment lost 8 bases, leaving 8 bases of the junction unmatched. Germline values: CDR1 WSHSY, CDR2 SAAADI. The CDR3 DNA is TGCGCCAGCGGGGAAACGGGACTAGCGGCCTACGAGCAGTACTTC. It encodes CASGETGLAAYEQYF.

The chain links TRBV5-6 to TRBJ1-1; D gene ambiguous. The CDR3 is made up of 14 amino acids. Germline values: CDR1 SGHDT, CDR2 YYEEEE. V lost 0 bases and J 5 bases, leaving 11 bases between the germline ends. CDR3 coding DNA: TGTGCCAGCAGCTTGGGCGGTGGAGGGACTGAAGCTTTCTTT. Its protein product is CASSLGGGGTEAFF.

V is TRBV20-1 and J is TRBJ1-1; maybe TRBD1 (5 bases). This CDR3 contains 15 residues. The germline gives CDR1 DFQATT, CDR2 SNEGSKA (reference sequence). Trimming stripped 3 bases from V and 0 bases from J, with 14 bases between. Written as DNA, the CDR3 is TGCAGTGCTAGTGGCGGAGGGGTAATGAACACTGAAGCTTTCTTT. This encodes CSASGGGVMNTEAFF.

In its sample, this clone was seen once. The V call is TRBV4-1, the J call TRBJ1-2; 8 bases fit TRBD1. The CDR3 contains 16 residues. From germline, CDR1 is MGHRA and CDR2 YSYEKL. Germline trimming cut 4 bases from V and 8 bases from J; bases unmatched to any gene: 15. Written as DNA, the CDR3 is TGCGCCAGCAGCCGCCAAACTGACGGACAGGGCTCGGGCTACACCTTC. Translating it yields CASSRQTDGQGSGYTF.

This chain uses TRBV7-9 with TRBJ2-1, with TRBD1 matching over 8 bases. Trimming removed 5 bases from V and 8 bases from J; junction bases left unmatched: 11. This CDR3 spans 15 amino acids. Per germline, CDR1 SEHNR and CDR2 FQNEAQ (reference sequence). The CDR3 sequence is CASSQLRDRMHEQFF. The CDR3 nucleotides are TGTGCCAGCAGCCAACTCCGGGACAGGATGCATGAGCAGTTCTTC.

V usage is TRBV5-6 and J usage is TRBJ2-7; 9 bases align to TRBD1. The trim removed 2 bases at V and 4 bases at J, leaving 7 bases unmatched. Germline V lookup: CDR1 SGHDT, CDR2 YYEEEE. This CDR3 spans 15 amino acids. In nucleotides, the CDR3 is TGTGCCAGCAGCTTATCCGGGACAGGGCATTACGAGCAGTACTTC. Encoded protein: CASSLSGTGHYEQYF.

The CDR3 DNA reads TGTGCCAGTAGTGTCAGGGGAGGGGAGACCCAGTACTTC. This gives the protein CASSVRGGETQYF. The rearrangement joins TRBV19 to TRBJ2-5; possible D gene TRBD2, 7 bases. Germline values: CDR1 LNHDA, CDR2 SQIVND (reference sequence). The CDR3 has 13 amino acids. V was cut by 5 bases and J by 5 bases, with 12 bases left in between.

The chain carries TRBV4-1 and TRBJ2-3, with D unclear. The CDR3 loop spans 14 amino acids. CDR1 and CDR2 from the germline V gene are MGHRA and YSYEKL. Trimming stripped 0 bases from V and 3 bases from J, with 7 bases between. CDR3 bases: TGCGCCAGCAGCCAAGATACCTATACAGATACGCAGTATTTT. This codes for CASSQDTYTDTQYF.

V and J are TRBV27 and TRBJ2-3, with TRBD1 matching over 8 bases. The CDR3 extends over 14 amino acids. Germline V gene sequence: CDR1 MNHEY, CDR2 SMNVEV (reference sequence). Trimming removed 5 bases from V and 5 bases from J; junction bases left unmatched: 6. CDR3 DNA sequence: TGTGCCAGCAGTGTACAGGGGGAAGGAGATACGCAGTATTTT. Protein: CASSVQGEGDTQYF.

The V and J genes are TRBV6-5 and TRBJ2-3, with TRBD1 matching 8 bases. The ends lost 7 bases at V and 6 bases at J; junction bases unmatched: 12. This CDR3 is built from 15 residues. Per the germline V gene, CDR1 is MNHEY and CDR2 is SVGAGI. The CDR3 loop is CASISRETGGDTQYF. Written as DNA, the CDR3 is TGTGCCAGCATATCTAGGGAAACAGGGGGGGATACGCAGTATTTT.

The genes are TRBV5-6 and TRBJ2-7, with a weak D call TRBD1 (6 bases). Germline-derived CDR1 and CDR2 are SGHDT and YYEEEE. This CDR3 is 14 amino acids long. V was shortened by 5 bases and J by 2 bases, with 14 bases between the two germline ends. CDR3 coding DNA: TGTGCCAGCAGTAGAGACAGGCAGGCCTACGAGCAGTACTTC. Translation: CASSRDRQAYEQYF.

The DNA of the CDR3 is TGTGCCAGCAGCTTATCCCCCTCGCCGGATCAGCCCCAGCATTTT. Protein: CASSLSPSPDQPQHF. The rearrangement joins TRBV5-4 to TRBJ1-5; D ambiguous. Germline loops: CDR1 SGHNT, CDR2 YYREEE (reference sequence). V lost 2 bases and J lost 5, with 14 bases in between. The CDR3 extends over 15 amino acids. The full variable domain, completed using reference TRBV5-4 and TRBJ1-5, is ETGVTQSPTHLIKTRGQQVTLRCSSQSGHNTVSWYQQALGQGPQFIFQYYREEENGRGNFPPRFSGLQFPNYSSELNVNALELDDSALYLCASSLSPSPDQPQHFGDGTRLSIL.

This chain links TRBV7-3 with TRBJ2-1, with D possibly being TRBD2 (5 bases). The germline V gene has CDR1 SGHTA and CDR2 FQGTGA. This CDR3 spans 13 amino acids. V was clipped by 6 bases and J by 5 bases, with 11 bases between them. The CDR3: CASSSGLNNEQFF. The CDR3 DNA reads TGTGCCAGCAGTTCCGGACTGAACAATGAGCAGTTCTTC.

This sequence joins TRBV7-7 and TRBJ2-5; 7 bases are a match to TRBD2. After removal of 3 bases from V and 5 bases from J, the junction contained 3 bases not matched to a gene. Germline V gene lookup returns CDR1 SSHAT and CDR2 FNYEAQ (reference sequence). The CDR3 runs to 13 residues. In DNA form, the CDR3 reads TGTGCCAGCAGCTTCGGGGGAGGGGAGACCCAGTACTTC. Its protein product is CASSFGGGETQYF.